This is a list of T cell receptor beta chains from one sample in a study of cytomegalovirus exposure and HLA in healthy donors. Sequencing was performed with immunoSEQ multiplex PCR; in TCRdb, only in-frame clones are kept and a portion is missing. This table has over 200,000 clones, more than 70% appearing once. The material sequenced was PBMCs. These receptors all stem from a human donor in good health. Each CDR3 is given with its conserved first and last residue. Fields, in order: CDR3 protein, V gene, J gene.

CDR3: CAISRSRDYSNQPQHF
V: TRBV10-3
J: TRBJ1-5

CDR3: CASSVSGRDTGELFF
V: TRBV9
J: TRBJ2-2

CDR3: CAWSVAGYTEAFF
V: TRBV30
J: TRBJ1-1

CDR3: CASSWGGVVVAGPDNEQFF
V: TRBV21-1
J: TRBJ2-1

CDR3: CASSLRRQLGGEEKLFF
V: TRBV27
J: TRBJ1-4

CDR3: CASSEQGADEQFF
V: TRBV6-1
J: TRBJ2-1

CDR3: CASSLGLRGVDHGYTF
V: TRBV7-2
J: TRBJ1-2

CDR3: CASGRAAYEQYF
V: TRBV28
J: TRBJ2-7

CDR3: CASGLVDGYTF
V: TRBV12-5
J: TRBJ1-2

CDR3: CAWRLAGEVYEQYF
V: TRBV30
J: TRBJ2-7

CDR3: CASSLTGRNEQYF
V: TRBV5-6
J: TRBJ2-7

CDR3: CASRPGQGSQPQHF
V: TRBV28
J: TRBJ1-5

CDR3: CASRGTPGRGGYTF
V: TRBV27
J: TRBJ1-2

CDR3: CASSEWTGTYEQYF
V: TRBV25-1
J: TRBJ2-7

CDR3: CASSEPKGRGSSYEQYF
V: TRBV10-1
J: TRBJ2-7

CDR3: CASSETSGAYNEQFF
V: TRBV2
J: TRBJ2-1

CDR3: CASSLFLREGRVAGELFF
V: TRBV5-1
J: TRBJ2-2

CDR3: CASSTGTGLGPTETQYF
V: TRBV7-2
J: TRBJ2-5

CDR3: CASSVLRDTSTEAFF
V: TRBV9
J: TRBJ1-1

CDR3: CASSYPLAGVGGINEQFF
V: TRBV7-2
J: TRBJ2-1

CDR3: CASSPPGGNYGYTF
V: TRBV7-9
J: TRBJ1-2

CDR3: CASSYPGQGNTEAFF
V: TRBV6-6
J: TRBJ1-1

CDR3: CASSYGQGRSPYGYTF
V: TRBV5-6
J: TRBJ1-2

CDR3: CASSAPSGADGYTF
V: TRBV25-1
J: TRBJ1-2

CDR3: CAWSAPGTGRYEQYF
V: TRBV30
J: .

CDR3: CASSSLFSGIYGYTF
V: TRBV5-5
J: TRBJ1-2

CDR3: CASSLVGSGYTF
V: TRBV28
J: TRBJ1-2

CDR3: CASSEQLVMAGSYNEQFF
V: TRBV2
J: TRBJ2-1

CDR3: CASSSAGQETQYF
V: TRBV28
J: TRBJ2-5

CDR3: CSVKTGLNTGELFF
V: TRBV29-1
J: TRBJ2-2

CDR3: CASSPGQEETQYF
V: TRBV11-3
J: TRBJ2-5

CDR3: CASSQGSVSGRAKNIQYF
V: TRBV4-1
J: TRBJ2-4

CDR3: CAYDGGTGNTEAFF
V: TRBV30
J: TRBJ1-1

CDR3: CASSHKRTGDGYTF
V: TRBV14
J: TRBJ1-2

CDR3: CASRRTSGNTGELFF
V: TRBV5-4
J: TRBJ2-2

CDR3: CATSRGVNRATNTGELFF
V: TRBV15
J: TRBJ2-2

CDR3: CASAPGLAGGGGYNEQFF
V: TRBV7-6
J: TRBJ2-1

CDR3: CASSRTSGAYEQYF
V: TRBV7-9
J: TRBJ2-7

CDR3: CASSETGQPFQPQHF
V: TRBV6-1
J: TRBJ1-5

CDR3: CARSLGTSSYEQYF
V: TRBV5-3
J: TRBJ2-7

CDR3: CASEDSRYEQYF
V: TRBV2
J: TRBJ2-7

CDR3: CASKEGGGPYEQYF
V: TRBV5-1
J: TRBJ2-7

CDR3: CASRAPDSYKQYF
V: TRBV4-2
J: TRBJ2-7

CDR3: CSSSPGTAEQYF
V: TRBV7-9
J: TRBJ2-7